The sequence of this TCR beta chain was determined in a study of spatial heterogeneity in lung cancer (dated by TCRdb to between 2018 and 2021). Concerning the study at large: Samples were obtained from approximately 72 patients with early-stage, untreated non-small cell lung cancer from the lung TRACERx cohort. Follow-up PBMC samples were sequenced whenever available, with a median time to follow-up of approximately 2 years after resection. Beta-chain transcripts were consistently detected in greater numbers than alpha-chain transcripts, which likely reflected higher beta-chain transcript abundance. In the raw uncorrected reads, each unique combination of TCR and UMI appeared more than ten times on average. TCR alpha and beta repertoires were quantitatively compared across multiple tumor regions, matched nontumor lung and blood in non-small cell lung cancer. The study linked features of the TCR repertoire to counts of nonsynonymous mutations, which were determined by whole-exome sequencing of tumor tissue. Both alpha and beta chains were TCR-sequenced in 200 to 250 tumor regions, fewer than 80 matched nontumor lung samples and roughly 54 PBMC samples obtained at surgery. Beyond this particular receptor, the publication reports: Additional single-cell paired TCR alpha and beta sequencing was considered necessary to confirm, at a functional level, the hypothesis that regional TCRs recognize regional mutations. Comparisons of baseline and follow-up blood repertoires included only 15 or so patients. Ubiquitous expanded tumor TCRs were found in blood more often at tumor resection than at routine follow-up.

This clonotype was recorded a few times. Its binding antigen is unknown. No base quality information exists; no much larger clone differs at one position. V lost 5 bases and J lost 10 bases, and the count of bases not matched to a germline gene is 15. From the germline V gene (reference sequence), CDR1 is MNHEY and CDR2 is SMNVEV. Reading from cysteine to phenylalanine, the CDR3 counts 16 amino acids. Only the CDR3 portion is preserved as DNA: 48 bases, with reading frame beginning at the first base. In the paper's terms, the time point label means: blood at routine non-recurrence follow-up after resection. TCR sequencing used whole RNA extracted from tumor and nontumor lung tissue, or from cryopreserved PBMC samples, without cell sorting. A patient was chosen for TCR sequencing only when enough RNA was available from at least two tumor regions. Receptor amplification or capture employed 5' RACE. The data were produced on a NextSeq 500. In the TCR library protocol, a unique molecular identifier was attached to each TCR cDNA molecule so that PCR and sequencing errors could be corrected. Concerning the study's data processing: TCR identification, UMI-based error correction and CDR3 extraction were all carried out with Decombinator tools. TCRs above a frequency of 2 per 1,000, corresponding to the top 1% of the tumor frequency distribution, were defined as expanded. Renyi diversity was computed with the R vegan package after each repertoire had been subsampled 100 times to 5,000 TCRs. CDR3 similarity networks were built from amino acid triplet string-kernel similarity, connecting CDR3s with pairwise similarity above 0.82. The public reads were quality trimmed at Q25 with fastp and then assembled into clones with MiXCR by TCRdb, keeping productive beta chains. For every CDR3 protein sequence, its rows merge into one entry that carries the most common genes and DNA. In this record, the V and J calls reflect TCRdb's handling and not the investigators' own analysis. The sample table contains around 15,000 distinct CDR3 sequences; only one count was recorded for about 18% of them. The top ten hold 5.5% to 7% of the sample.

The chain uses TRBV27 and TRBJ2-1; a stretch of 9 junction bases matches TRBD2. Sample: PBMCs, taken at follow-up. The receptor's source is a male donor with early-stage non-small cell lung cancer. The CDR3 protein is CASSPWNSGGPSEQFF. The sequence in DNA is TGTGCCAGCAGTCCCTGGAATAGCGGGGGACCTTCGGAGCAGTTCTTC.